This TCR beta chain was recorded in a study of graft-versus-host responses after intestinal transplantation. Study background: All recipients were given anti-thymocyte globulin induction, and tacrolimus and steroids were then administered for roughly three years. Study-level points and caveats: Early post-transplant falls in HvG clones accompanied the peak levels of circulating GvH clones.

Method: immunoSEQ multiplex PCR; TCRdb's copy keeps in-frame clones and lacks some. The table has 75,000 to 100,000 clones, around 92% seen once. Concerning this clone: The antigen remains unidentified.

V lost 4 bases and J lost 4; bases outside the gene matches: 8. The germline gives CDR1 LGHNA, CDR2 YNFKEQ. The CDR3 has 15 residues. The chain employs TRBV4-2 and TRBJ2-7; the match to TRBD1 covers 9 bases. The receptor's source is a human donor who was the organ donor for an intestinal transplant. Sequences were derived from unstimulated CD4+ T cells sorted from spleen or lymph node cells, sampled before transplant. The CDR3 loop is CASSLRDRASYEQYF. CDR3 bases: TGTGCCAGCAGCCTCCGGGACAGGGCCTCGTACGAGCAGTACTTC.